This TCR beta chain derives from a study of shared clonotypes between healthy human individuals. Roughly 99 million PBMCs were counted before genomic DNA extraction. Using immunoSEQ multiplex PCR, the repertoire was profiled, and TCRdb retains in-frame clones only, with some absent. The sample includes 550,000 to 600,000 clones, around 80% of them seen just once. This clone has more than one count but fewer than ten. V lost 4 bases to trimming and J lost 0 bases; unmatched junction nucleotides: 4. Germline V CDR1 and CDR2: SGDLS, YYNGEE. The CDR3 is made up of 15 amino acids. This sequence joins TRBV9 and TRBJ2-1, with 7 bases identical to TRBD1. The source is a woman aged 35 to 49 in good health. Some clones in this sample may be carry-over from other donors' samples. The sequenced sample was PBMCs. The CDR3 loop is CASSKGQSSYNEQFF. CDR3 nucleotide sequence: TGTGCCAGCAGCAAGGGACAGAGCTCCTACAATGAGCAGTTCTTC.